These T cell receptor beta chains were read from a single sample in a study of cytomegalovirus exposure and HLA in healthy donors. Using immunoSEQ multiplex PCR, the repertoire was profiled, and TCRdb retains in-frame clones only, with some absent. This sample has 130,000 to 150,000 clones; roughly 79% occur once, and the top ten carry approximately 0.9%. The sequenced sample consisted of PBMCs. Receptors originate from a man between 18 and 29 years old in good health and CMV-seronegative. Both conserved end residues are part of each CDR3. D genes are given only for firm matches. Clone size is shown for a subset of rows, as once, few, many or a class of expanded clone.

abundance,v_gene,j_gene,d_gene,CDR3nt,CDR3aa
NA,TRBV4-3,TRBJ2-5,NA,TGCGCCAGCAGCCGGGACAAAAATCAAGAGACCCAGTACTTC,CASSRDKNQETQYF
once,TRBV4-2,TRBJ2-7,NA,TGTGCCAGCAGCCAAGGGCGTGGGGAGAGCTACGAGCAGTACTTC,CASSQGRGESYEQYF
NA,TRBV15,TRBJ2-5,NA,TGTGCCACCAGCAGAGATTCAGGGGTAGGGACCCAGTACTTC,CATSRDSGVGTQYF
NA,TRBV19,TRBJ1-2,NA,TGTGCCAGCTCCCTCCTCGGCTATGGCTACACCTTC,CASSLLGYGYTF
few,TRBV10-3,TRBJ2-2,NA,TGTGCCATCAAAGGGGTCGGCCTCACCGGGGAGCTGTTTTTT,CAIKGVGLTGELFF
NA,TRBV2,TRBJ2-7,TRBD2,TGTGCCAGCAGTGACCGGGACTACCAGTCGGACGAGCAGTACTTC,CASSDRDYQSDEQYF
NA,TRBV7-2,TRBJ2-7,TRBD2,TGTGCCAGCAGCCCTGAGGCGGGGGCCTACGAGCAGTACTTC,CASSPEAGAYEQYF
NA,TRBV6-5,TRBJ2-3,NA,TGTGCCAGCAGTGATTTTGCGGGAAATACGCAGTATTTT,CASSDFAGNTQYF
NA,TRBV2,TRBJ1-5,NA,TGTGCCAGCAGTGATCGGGGTCAGCCCCAGCATTTT,CASSDRGQPQHF
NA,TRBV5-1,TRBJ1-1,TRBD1,TGCGCCACCAGGACAGGGAACACTGAAGCTTTCTTT,CATRTGNTEAFF
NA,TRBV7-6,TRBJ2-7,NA,TGTGCCAGCAGCTCAAACGCGGGGATAGGGTTCTACGAGCAGTACTTC,CASSSNAGIGFYEQYF
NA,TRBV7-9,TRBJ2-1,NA,TGTGCCAGCAGCTTAGCTCGACAGAAACCCTACAATGAGCAGTTCTTC,CASSLARQKPYNEQFF
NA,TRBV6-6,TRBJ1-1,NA,TGTGCCAGCACTTCCCTCGGGGGACTTATTTCCGCTGAAGCTTTCTTT,CASTSLGGLISAEAFF
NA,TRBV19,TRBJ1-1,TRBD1,TGTGCCAGTAGTATTAAGACAGGGGTTATGAACACTGAAGCTTTCTTT,CASSIKTGVMNTEAFF
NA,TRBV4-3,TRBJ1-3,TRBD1,TGCGCCAGCAGCCGGGCCCGGGACAGGGGGCTTGGAAACACCATATATTTT,CASSRARDRGLGNTIYF
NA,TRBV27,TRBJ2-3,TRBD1,TGTGCCAGCAGTTTGTTTGGGACAGGGGGCACAGATACGCAGTATTTT,CASSLFGTGGTDTQYF
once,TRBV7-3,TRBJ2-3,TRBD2,TGTGCCAGCAGCTTTGGGACTAGCGGGGGGGGAGATACGCAGTATTTT,CASSFGTSGGGDTQYF
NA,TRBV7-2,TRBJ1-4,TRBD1,TGTGCCAGCAGCCGGGACAGGAATGAAAAACTGTTTTTT,CASSRDRNEKLFF
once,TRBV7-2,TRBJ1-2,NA,TGTGCCAGCAGCTTGTCCAGTGACTATGGCTACACCTTC,CASSLSSDYGYTF
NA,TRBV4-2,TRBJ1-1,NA,TGTGCCAGCAGCCAAGATAGGAGGACTAACACTGAAGCTTTCTTT,CASSQDRRTNTEAFF
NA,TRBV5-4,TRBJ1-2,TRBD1,TGTGCCAGCAGCTTGGACAGGGGCAACTATGGCTACACCTTC,CASSLDRGNYGYTF
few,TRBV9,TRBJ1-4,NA,TGTGCCAGCAGCGATGGAGGGGGGGCGGTGGATGAAAAACTGTTTTTT,CASSDGGGAVDEKLFF
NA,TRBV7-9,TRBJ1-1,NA,TGTGCCAGCAGCCCCCGCGGCCGCGGAGCTTTCTTT,CASSPRGRGAFF
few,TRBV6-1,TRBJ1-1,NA,TGTGCCAGCAGCAAGGAGGAGAACACTGAAGCTTTCTTT,CASSKEENTEAFF
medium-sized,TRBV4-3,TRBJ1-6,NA,TGCGCCAGCAGCCGAGGGCAGGGGATAGATTCACCCCTCCACTTT,CASSRGQGIDSPLHF
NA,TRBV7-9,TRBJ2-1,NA,TGTGCCAGCAGGGACAGATACTTGGATGAGCAGTTCTTC,CASRDRYLDEQFF
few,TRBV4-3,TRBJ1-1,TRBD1,TGCGCCAGCAGCCAAGATCGGGGACAGGGGACTGAAGCTTTCTTT,CASSQDRGQGTEAFF
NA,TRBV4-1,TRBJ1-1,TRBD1,TGCGCCAGCAGCCAAGCCAAGGGGGCAGCGAACACTGAAGCTTTCTTT,CASSQAKGAANTEAFF
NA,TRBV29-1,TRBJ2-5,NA,TGCAGCGTTGGGGCACTTCCAGAGACCCAGTACTTC,CSVGALPETQYF
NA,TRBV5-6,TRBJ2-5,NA,TGTGCCAGCAGCTTCAGGGTCCAAGAGACCCAGTACTTC,CASSFRVQETQYF
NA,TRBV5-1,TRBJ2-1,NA,TGCGCCAGCAGCATGGAGGGGCCTTTGCAGTTCTTC,CASSMEGPLQFF
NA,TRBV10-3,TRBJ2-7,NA,TGTGCCATCAGTGTGAGGTTAAAGGGGGAAACCTACGAGCAGTACTTC,CAISVRLKGETYEQYF
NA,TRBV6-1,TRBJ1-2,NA,TGTGCCAGCAGTGAATCAGTGTATGGCTACACCTTC,CASSESVYGYTF
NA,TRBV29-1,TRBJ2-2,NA,TGCAGCGTTGGCGGCACCGGGGAGCTGTTTTTT,CSVGGTGELFF
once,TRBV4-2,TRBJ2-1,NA,TGTGCCAGCAGCCAACCCGCCGGGACTTACTACAATGAGCAGTTCTTC,CASSQPAGTYYNEQFF
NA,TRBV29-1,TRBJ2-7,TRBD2,TGCAGCGTTGAAACGGGGGGCTACGAGCAGTACTTC,CSVETGGYEQYF
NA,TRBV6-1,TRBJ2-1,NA,TGTGCCAGCAGTGAGATAAAAGGACGGGACACTTTCTACAATGAGCAGTTCTTC,CASSEIKGRDTFYNEQFF
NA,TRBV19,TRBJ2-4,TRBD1,TGTGCCAGTAGTATCAGGCAGGGGGCCGGCAAAAACATTCAGTACTTC,CASSIRQGAGKNIQYF
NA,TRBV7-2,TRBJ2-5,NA,TGTGCCAGCAGCGTGTTAACGGTCGAGACCCAGTACTTC,CASSVLTVETQYF
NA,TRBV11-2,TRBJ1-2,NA,TGTGCCACCGCGGGGGGGCTGGACTATGGCTACACCTTC,CATAGGLDYGYTF
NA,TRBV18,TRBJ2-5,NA,TGTGCCAGCTCACTGGCCAAAGAGACCCAGTACTTC,CASSLAKETQYF
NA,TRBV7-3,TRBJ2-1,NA,TGTGCCAGCAGCCAAGACAGTCTGAGCTCCTACAATGAGCAGTTCTTC,CASSQDSLSSYNEQFF
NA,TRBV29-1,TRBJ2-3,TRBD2,TGCAGCGTCCGGACAGCCGAGCTAGCGGGGGGATGGATAGATACGCAGTATTTT,CSVRTAELAGGWIDTQYF
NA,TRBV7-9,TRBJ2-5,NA,TGTGCCAGCAGCTCGTGGGGGGTCCAAGAGACCCAGTACTTC,CASSSWGVQETQYF
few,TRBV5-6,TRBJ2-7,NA,TGTGCCAGCAGCTTGGGACAGCTTTACGAGCAGTACTTC,CASSLGQLYEQYF
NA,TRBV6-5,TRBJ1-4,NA,TGTGCCAGCAGTTACTCCATACGGGGGAGCTTGGAACTGTTTTTT,CASSYSIRGSLELFF
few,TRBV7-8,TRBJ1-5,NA,TGTGCCAGCAGCTTAGCCGTCAGGGGTTCGACAGGCAATCAGCCCCAGCATTTT,CASSLAVRGSTGNQPQHF
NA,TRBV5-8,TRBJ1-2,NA,TGTGCCAGCAGCTTGGGGCAGGGACTCTATGGCTACACCTTC,CASSLGQGLYGYTF
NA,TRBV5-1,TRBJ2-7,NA,TGCGCCAGCAGCTTGGACCCGAGCTCCTACGGGCAGTACTTC,CASSLDPSSYGQYF
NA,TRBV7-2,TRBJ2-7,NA,TGTGCCAGCAGCCCGCGAGGGCCCTCGGGCGAGCAGTACTTC,CASSPRGPSGEQYF
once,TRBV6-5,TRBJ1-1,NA,TGTGCCAGCAGTTCCCGCGGGCACACAGTGAACACTGAAGCTTTCTTT,CASSSRGHTVNTEAFF
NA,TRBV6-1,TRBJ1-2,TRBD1,TGTGCCAGCGTCACACAGGGGTCGGGTGGCTACACCTTC,CASVTQGSGGYTF